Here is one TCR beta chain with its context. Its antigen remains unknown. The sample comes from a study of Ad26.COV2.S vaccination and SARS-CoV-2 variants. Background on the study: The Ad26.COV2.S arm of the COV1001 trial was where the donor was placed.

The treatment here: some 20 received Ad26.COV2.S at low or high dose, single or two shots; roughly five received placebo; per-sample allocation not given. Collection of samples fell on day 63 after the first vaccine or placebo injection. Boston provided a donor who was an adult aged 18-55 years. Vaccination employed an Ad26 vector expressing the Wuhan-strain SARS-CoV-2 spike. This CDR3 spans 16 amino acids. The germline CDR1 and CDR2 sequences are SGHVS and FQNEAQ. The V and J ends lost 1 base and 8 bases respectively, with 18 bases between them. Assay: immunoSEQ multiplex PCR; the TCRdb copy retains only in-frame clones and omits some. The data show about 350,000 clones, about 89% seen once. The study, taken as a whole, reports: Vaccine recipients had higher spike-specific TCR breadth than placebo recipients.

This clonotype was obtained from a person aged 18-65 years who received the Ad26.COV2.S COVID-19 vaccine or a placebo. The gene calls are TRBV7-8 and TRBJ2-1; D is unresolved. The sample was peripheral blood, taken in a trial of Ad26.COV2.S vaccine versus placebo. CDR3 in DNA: TGTGCCAGCAGCTTAGGAATAAAGGGCCTTAGGCATGAGCAGTTCTTC. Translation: CASSLGIKGLRHEQFF.